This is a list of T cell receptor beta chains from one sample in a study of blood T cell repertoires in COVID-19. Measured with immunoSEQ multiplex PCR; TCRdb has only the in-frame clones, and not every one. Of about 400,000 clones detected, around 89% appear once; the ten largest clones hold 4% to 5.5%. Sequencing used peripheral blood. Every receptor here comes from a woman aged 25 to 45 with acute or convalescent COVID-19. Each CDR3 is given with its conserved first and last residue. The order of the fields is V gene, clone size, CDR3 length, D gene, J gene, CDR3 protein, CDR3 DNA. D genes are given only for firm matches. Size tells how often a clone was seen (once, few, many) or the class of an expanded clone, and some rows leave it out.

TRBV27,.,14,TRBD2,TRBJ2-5,CASSAGLAKETQYF,TGTGCCAGCAGTGCAGGACTAGCGAAAGAGACCCAGTACTTC
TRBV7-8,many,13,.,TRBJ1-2,CASSLGAAGGYTF,TGTGCCAGCAGCTTAGGTGCAGCGGGGGGCTACACCTTC
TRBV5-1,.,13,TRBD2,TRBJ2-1,CASSSLSGGEQFF,TGCGCCAGCAGCAGCCTTAGCGGGGGTGAGCAGTTCTTC
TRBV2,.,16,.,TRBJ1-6,CASSEARSSYNSPLHF,TGTGCCAGCAGTGAAGCAAGGAGCTCCTATAATTCACCCCTCCACTTT
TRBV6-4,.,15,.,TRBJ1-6,CASSAGRYGNSPLHF,TGTGCCAGCAGTGCTGGGAGATACGGAAATTCACCCCTCCACTTT
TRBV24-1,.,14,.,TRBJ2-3,CATSGQVSTDTQYF,TGTGCCACCAGTGGACAGGTGAGCACAGATACGCAGTATTTT
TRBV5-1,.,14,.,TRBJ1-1,CASTATGGSTEAFF,TGCGCCAGCACTGCGACAGGAGGTAGCACTGAAGCTTTCTTT
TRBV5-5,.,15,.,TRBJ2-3,CASSLEYFPTDTQYF,TGTGCCAGCAGCTTGGAGTACTTTCCCACAGATACGCAGTATTTT
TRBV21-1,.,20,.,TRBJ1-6,CASSKALYLHRSSYNSPLHF,TGTGCCAGCAGCAAAGCGCTTTATCTACACAGGAGCTCCTATAATTCACCCCTCCACTTT
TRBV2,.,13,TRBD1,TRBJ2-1,CASSKDRAYEQFF,TGTGCCAGCAGTAAGGACAGGGCATATGAGCAGTTCTTC
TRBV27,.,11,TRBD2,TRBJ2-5,CASSPNGGEYF,TGTGCCAGCAGTCCAAACGGGGGGGAGTACTTC
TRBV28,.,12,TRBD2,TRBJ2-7,CASSSGGPRQYF,TGTGCCAGCAGTAGCGGGGGCCCCCGGCAGTACTTC
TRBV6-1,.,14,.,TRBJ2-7,CASSESAGTYEQYF,TGTGCCAGCAGTGAGAGTGCGGGGACCTACGAGCAGTACTTC
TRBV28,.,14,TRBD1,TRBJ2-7,CASSLDRGLFEQYF,TGTGCCAGCAGTCTGGACAGGGGGCTTTTCGAGCAGTACTTC
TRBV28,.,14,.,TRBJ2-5,CASSPPGYQETQYF,TGTGCCAGCAGCCCACCGGGGTACCAAGAGACCCAGTACTTC
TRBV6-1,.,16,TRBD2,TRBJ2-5,CASSEGLAGGQETQYF,TGTGCCAGCAGCGAAGGACTAGCGGGGGGGCAGGAGACCCAGTACTTC
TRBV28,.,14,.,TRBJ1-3,CASSYRVSKNTIYF,TGTGCCAGCAGTTACAGGGTCTCTAAAAACACCATATATTTT
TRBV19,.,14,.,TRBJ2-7,CASSPRGSAYEQYF,TGTGCCAGTAGTCCCCGGGGTTCGGCCTACGAGCAGTACTTC
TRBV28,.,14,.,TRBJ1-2,CASSLMDKIYGYTF,TGTGCCAGCAGTTTAATGGACAAGATCTATGGCTACACCTTC
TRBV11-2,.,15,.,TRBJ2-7,CASSLEAGQLYEQYF,TGTGCCAGCAGCTTAGAAGCAGGACAGCTCTACGAGCAGTACTTC
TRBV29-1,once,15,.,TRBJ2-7,CSVEGTLPEPYEQYF,TGCAGCGTTGAAGGGACACTTCCCGAGCCCTACGAGCAGTACTTC
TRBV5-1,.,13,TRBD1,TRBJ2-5,CASSPRQGKTQYF,TGCGCCAGCAGCCCGCGACAGGGGAAGACCCAGTACTTC
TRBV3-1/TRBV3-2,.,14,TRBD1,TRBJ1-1,CASSQQRGGAEAFF,TGTGCCAGCAGCCAACAAAGAGGGGGCGCTGAAGCTTTCTTT
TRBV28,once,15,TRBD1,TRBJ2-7,CASTIPGTGGYEQYF,TGTGCCAGCACCATACCGGGGACAGGGGGCTACGAGCAGTACTTC
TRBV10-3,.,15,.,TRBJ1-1,CAISETGHPNTEAFF,TGTGCCATCAGTGAGACGGGACACCCGAACACTGAAGCTTTCTTT
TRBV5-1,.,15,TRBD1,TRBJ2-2,CASSYGQGANGELFF,TGCGCCAGCAGCTACGGACAGGGGGCCAACGGGGAGCTGTTTTTT
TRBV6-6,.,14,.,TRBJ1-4,CASSLGGEYEKLFF,TGTGCCAGCAGTTTAGGGGGAGAGTACGAAAAACTGTTTTTT
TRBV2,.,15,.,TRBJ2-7,CASRELAPDRYEQYF,TGTGCCAGCAGGGAACTAGCCCCCGACCGCTACGAGCAGTACTTC
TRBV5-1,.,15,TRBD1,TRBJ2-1,CASSLDRGSYNEQFF,TGCGCCAGCAGCCTCGACAGGGGCTCCTACAATGAGCAGTTCTTC
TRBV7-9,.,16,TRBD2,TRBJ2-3,CASSLVLAGGTDTQYF,TGTGCCAGCAGCCTGGTCCTAGCGGGGGGCACAGATACGCAGTATTTT
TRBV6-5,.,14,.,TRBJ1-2,CASTLGGVGYGYTF,TGTGCCAGCACCTTGGGGGGGGTTGGCTATGGCTACACCTTC
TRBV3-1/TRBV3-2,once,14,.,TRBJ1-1,CASSRREGDTEAFF,TGTGCCAGCAGCCGACGCGAGGGGGACACTGAAGCTTTCTTT
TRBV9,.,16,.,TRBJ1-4,CASSESKGAGREKLFF,TGTGCCAGCAGCGAATCCAAGGGCGCAGGGAGGGAAAAACTGTTTTTT
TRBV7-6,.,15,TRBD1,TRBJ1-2,CASSLTVRGQGFYTF,TGTGCCAGCAGCTTAACCGTGAGGGGACAGGGTTTTTACACCTTC
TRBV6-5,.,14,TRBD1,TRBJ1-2,CASSSDRVAYGYTF,TGTGCCAGCAGCAGCGACAGGGTAGCCTATGGCTACACCTTC
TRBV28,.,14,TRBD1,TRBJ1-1,CASTRGTRNTEAFF,TGTGCCAGCACCAGGGGGACCAGGAACACTGAAGCTTTCTTT
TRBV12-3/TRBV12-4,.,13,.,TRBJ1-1,CASSRLEDTEAFF,TGTGCCAGCAGCCGCCTCGAGGACACTGAAGCTTTCTTT
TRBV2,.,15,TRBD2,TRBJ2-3,CASGGVAGVGDTQYF,TGTGCCAGCGGTGGGGTAGCGGGGGTCGGAGATACGCAGTATTTT
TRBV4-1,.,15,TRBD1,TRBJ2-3,CASSQADRQGDTQYF,TGCGCCAGCAGCCAAGCGGACAGGCAGGGAGATACGCAGTATTTT
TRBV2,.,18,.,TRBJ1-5,CASSEALQGLFGNQPQHF,TGTGCCAGCAGTGAAGCGCTTCAGGGGCTGTTTGGCAATCAGCCCCAGCATTTT
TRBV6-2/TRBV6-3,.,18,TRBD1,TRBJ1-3,CASSYSARDRHSGNTIYF,TGTGCCAGCAGTTACTCTGCCCGGGACAGGCACTCTGGAAACACCATATATTTT
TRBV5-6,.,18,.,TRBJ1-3,CASSLPYGGSLSGNTIYF,TGTGCCAGCAGCTTGCCTTATGGGGGGTCCCTCTCTGGAAACACCATATATTTT
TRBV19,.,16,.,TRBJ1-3,CASSPRTPPSGNTIYF,TGTGCCAGTAGTCCCCGGACACCGCCTTCTGGAAACACCATATATTTT
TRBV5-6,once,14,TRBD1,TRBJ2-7,CASSLGRGIGEQYF,TGTGCCAGCAGCTTGGGCAGGGGGATCGGCGAGCAGTACTTC
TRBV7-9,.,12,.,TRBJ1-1,CASSFAGGLTFF,TGTGCCAGCAGCTTTGCGGGAGGTCTTACTTTCTTT
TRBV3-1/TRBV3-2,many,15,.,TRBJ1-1,CASSQQRHPNTEAFF,TGTGCCAGCAGCCAACAAAGACACCCGAACACTGAAGCTTTCTTT
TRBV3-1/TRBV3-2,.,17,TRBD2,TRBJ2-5,CASSQGGAGGLGRAQYF,TGTGCCAGCAGCCAAGGGGGAGCGGGGGGTTTAGGTCGCGCCCAGTACTTC